A selection of T cell receptor beta chains follows, all from one sample in a study of blood T cell repertoires in COVID-19. Profiled with immunoSEQ multiplex PCR; TCRdb holds only in-frame clones, not every one. The sample has roughly 130,000 clones; roughly 82% are singletons. Material for sequencing was peripheral blood. The receptors were sampled from a man of 80 years or more with acute or convalescent COVID-19. CDR3s include the opening cysteine and the closing phenylalanine or tryptophan. D genes are given only for firm matches. Not all rows give a size; the values are once, few, many and, for expanded clones, a class.

CASSTPTGSNQPQHF	TGTGCCAGCAGTACCCCGACAGGGTCCAATCAGCCCCAGCATTTT	TRBJ1-5	TRBV6-5	-	TRBD1
CASSTGLAGGQETQYF	TGCGCCAGCAGCACCGGACTAGCGGGGGGCCAAGAGACCCAGTACTTC	TRBJ2-5	TRBV5-1	-	TRBD2
CASSLWTGGSDTQYF	TGTGCCAGCAGCCTTTGGACAGGGGGTTCAGATACGCAGTATTTT	TRBJ2-3	TRBV7-2	-	TRBD1
CASSITRTSGGSNEQFF	TGCGCCAGCAGCATAACGAGGACTAGCGGGGGGAGCAATGAGCAGTTCTTC	TRBJ2-1	TRBV5-1	-	TRBD2
CASSQEGGGRRQPQHF	TGCGCCAGCAGCCAAGAAGGGGGAGGGAGAAGGCAGCCCCAGCATTTT	TRBJ1-5	TRBV4-1	-	-
CASSQGQTSNQPQHF	TGTGCCAGCTCACAGGGACAGACTAGCAATCAGCCCCAGCATTTT	TRBJ1-5	TRBV18	-	TRBD1
CASSRDSKPNTEAFF	TGTGCCAGCAGCCGGGACAGCAAACCGAACACTGAAGCTTTCTTT	TRBJ1-1	TRBV5-6	-	TRBD1
CASSDTGSGEKLFF	TGTGCCAGCAGCGATACAGGGTCCGGGGAAAAACTGTTTTTT	TRBJ1-4	TRBV9	-	-
CASSGGRGWGSPLHF	TGTGCCAGCAGTGGGGGAAGGGGCTGGGGTTCACCCCTCCACTTT	TRBJ1-6	TRBV2	-	-
CASTPGTMNTEAFF	TGTGCCAGCACCCCAGGTACCATGAACACTGAAGCTTTCTTT	TRBJ1-1	TRBV5-5	-	-
CASSRGTGRAFF	TGTGCCAGCAGCCGTGGTACAGGGAGAGCTTTCTTT	TRBJ1-1	TRBV5-4	-	-
CASSLEFFIPDRFWGANEKLFF	TGTGCCAGCAGCTTAGAGTTCTTCATACCGGACAGGTTCTGGGGGGCTAATGAAAAACTGTTTTTT	TRBJ1-4	TRBV7-8	-	TRBD1
CASSSQGRSGNTIYF	TGTGCCAGCAGTTCACAGGGGCGATCTGGAAACACCATATATTTT	TRBJ1-3	TRBV28	few	TRBD1
CASSLEGPETQYF	TGTGCCAGCAGCTTGGAGGGGCCAGAGACCCAGTACTTC	TRBJ2-5	TRBV5-4	-	-
CASSEGRGDLTPSDTQYF	TGTGCCAGCAGTGAGGGGCGGGGGGACCTAACCCCATCAGATACGCAGTATTTT	TRBJ2-3	TRBV6-1	-	TRBD2
CASSPTRGGYEQYF	TGTGCCAGCTCACCGACGCGGGGGGGCTACGAGCAGTACTTC	TRBJ2-7	TRBV18	-	TRBD2
CASSLGGWGGHSPLHF	TGTGCCAGCAGCTTAGGGGGTTGGGGGGGCCATTCACCCCTCCACTTT	TRBJ1-6	TRBV11-3	-	-
CASSPGTSGYTGELFF	TGTGCCAGCAGCCCCGGGACTAGCGGCTACACCGGGGAGCTGTTTTTT	TRBJ2-2	TRBV11-3	once	TRBD2
CASSLEVGRGFF	TGTGCCAGCAGCTTAGAAGTGGGCAGGGGGTTCTTC	TRBJ2-1	TRBV7-9	-	-
CSVVAGAGASPLHF	TGCAGCGTTGTGGCCGGGGCAGGGGCTTCACCCCTCCACTTT	TRBJ1-6	TRBV29-1	-	-
CASSLLNWGDTEAFF	TGTGCCAGCAGCCTTCTAAACTGGGGGGACACTGAAGCTTTCTTT	TRBJ1-1	TRBV7-9	-	-
CASSFRDSGNTIYF	TGTGCCAGCAGCTTCCGGGACTCTGGAAACACCATATATTTT	TRBJ1-3	TRBV7-9	many	-
CASSLAAIVNSPLHF	TGTGCCAGCAGCTTGGCCGCAATTGTTAATTCACCCCTCCACTTT	TRBJ1-6	TRBV6-5	-	-
CASTRQFSNQPQHF	TGTGCCAGCACCCGACAGTTTAGCAATCAGCCCCAGCATTTT	TRBJ1-5	TRBV28	once	-
CASSIGQGEDTQYF	TGTGCCAGCAGCATTGGACAGGGGGAAGATACGCAGTATTTT	TRBJ2-3	TRBV5-6	-	TRBD1
CASSPPAGGRYNEQFF	TGTGCCAGCTCACCCCCGGCGGGGGGCCGCTACAATGAGCAGTTCTTC	TRBJ2-1	TRBV18	-	TRBD2
CASSLTGTASYEQYF	TGTGCCAGCTCTCTTACCGGGACAGCTTCCTACGAGCAGTACTTC	TRBJ2-7	TRBV18	-	TRBD1
CATSPGGGTGELFF	TGTGCCACCTCCCCTGGGGGAGGCACCGGGGAGCTGTTTTTT	TRBJ2-2	TRBV28	-	-
CASSTGVGNYGYTF	TGTGCCAGCAGCACCGGGGTGGGGAACTATGGCTACACCTTC	TRBJ1-2	TRBV7-2	-	-
CASSPRAGPEAFF	TGTGCCAGCTCACCACGGGCCGGTCCTGAAGCTTTCTTT	TRBJ1-1	TRBV18	-	-
CASSVARGDTQYF	TGTGCCAGCAGCGTAGCTAGAGGGGATACGCAGTATTTT	TRBJ2-3	TRBV9	once	-
CAWREPTGGATEAFF	TGTGCCTGGAGGGAGCCGACAGGGGGGGCCACTGAAGCTTTCTTT	TRBJ1-1	TRBV30	few	TRBD1
CASSQGVDRGGWDTEAFF	TGTGCCAGCAGCCAGGGGGTGGATAGAGGCGGTTGGGACACTGAAGCTTTCTTT	TRBJ1-1	TRBV13	-	TRBD1
CASSLWTGRTGELFF	TGTGCCAGCAGTTTATGGACAGGGCGAACCGGGGAGCTGTTTTTT	TRBJ2-2	TRBV28	-	TRBD1
CASSIQVMSTDTQYF	TGTGCCAGTAGTATACAGGTCATGAGCACAGATACGCAGTATTTT	TRBJ2-3	TRBV19	-	-
CASNPTLEDTQYF	TGCGCCAGCAACCCGACCCTAGAGGATACGCAGTATTTT	TRBJ2-3	TRBV5-1	-	-
CASRDRDGLFF	TGTGCCAGCAGGGACAGGGACGGACTGTTTTTT	TRBJ1-4	TRBV3-1/TRBV3-2	-	TRBD1
CASSLYPGSHEQYF	TGTGCCAGCAGCTTGTATCCGGGATCCCACGAGCAGTACTTC	TRBJ2-7	TRBV5-8	-	-
CAWSGSPGNTIYF	TGTGCCTGGAGTGGGAGTCCTGGAAACACCATATATTTT	TRBJ1-3	TRBV30	-	-
CASSQARLAGGTGELFF	TGCGCCAGCAGCCAAGCAAGACTAGCGGGGGGCACCGGGGAGCTGTTTTTT	TRBJ2-2	TRBV4-1	-	TRBD2
CASSYSSGGAQKLFF	TGTGCCAGCAGTTACTCATCAGGGGGCGCCCAAAAACTGTTTTTT	TRBJ1-4	TRBV6-5	-	TRBD1
CASSQRSGALYNEQFF	TGCGCCAGCAGCCAGCGCAGCGGGGCCCTATACAATGAGCAGTTCTTC	TRBJ2-1	TRBV4-3	-	TRBD2
CASSLVGGRLDEQYF	TGTGCCAGCAGCTTAGTCGGGGGGCGGTTGGACGAGCAGTACTTC	TRBJ2-7	TRBV7-3	many	-
CASSPFQGSSGNTIYF	TGTGCCAGCAGCCCTTTTCAGGGGAGCTCTGGAAACACCATATATTTT	TRBJ1-3	TRBV4-2	-	-
CASSEIGGVRNQPQHF	TGTGCCAGCAGTGAAATAGGAGGGGTGAGGAATCAGCCCCAGCATTTT	TRBJ1-5	TRBV2	once	-
CASSSPDRESFF	TGTGCCAGCAGCTCCCCCGACAGGGAGTCTTTCTTT	TRBJ1-1	TRBV11-2	-	TRBD1
CASRIGERYTGELFF	TGTGCCAGCAGAATCGGAGAAAGATACACCGGGGAGCTGTTTTTT	TRBJ2-2	TRBV5-4	-	-
CAIAASSYEQYF	TGTGCCATCGCGGCTAGCTCCTACGAGCAGTACTTC	TRBJ2-7	TRBV10-3	-	-
CASSLAGGRGKAFF	TGTGCCAGCAGCTTGGCCGGGGGTAGGGGTAAAGCTTTCTTT	TRBJ1-1	TRBV5-4	-	-
CASSLRDNQPQHF	TGTGCCAGCAGCTTACGGGACAATCAGCCCCAGCATTTT	TRBJ1-5	TRBV11-2	few	-
CASSPPVGAAEAFF	TGTGCCAGCTCACCACCGGTGGGGGCCGCTGAAGCTTTCTTT	TRBJ1-1	TRBV18	-	-
CASSFDRTSYEQYF	TGTGCCAGCAGCTTTGACAGGACGTCCTACGAGCAGTACTTC	TRBJ2-7	TRBV7-9	few	-
CASARDREDYGYTF	TGTGCCAGCGCCCGGGACAGGGAGGACTATGGCTACACCTTC	TRBJ1-2	TRBV9	-	TRBD1
CASSYSGATRNEQFF	TGTGCCAGCAGTTACTCTGGGGCTACACGAAATGAGCAGTTCTTC	TRBJ2-1	TRBV6-5	-	-
CASSLEMWGRNQFF	TGTGCCAGCAGCTTGGAAATGTGGGGGCGGAATCAGTTCTTC	TRBJ2-1	TRBV5-4	-	-
CASSLSLAGTDTQYF	TGTGCCAGCAGCTTAAGTCTAGCGGGCACAGATACGCAGTATTTT	TRBJ2-3	TRBV7-3	-	TRBD2
CASSFRDRPQHF	TGTGCCAGTAGCTTCAGGGATAGGCCCCAGCATTTT	TRBJ1-5	TRBV19	-	-
CASTRQGVSYNSPLHF	TGTGCCAGCACGCGACAGGGGGTCTCCTATAATTCACCCCTCCACTTT	TRBJ1-6	TRBV7-9	once	TRBD1
CASSVGSSLNSPLHF	TGTGCCAGCAGCGTAGGCAGTTCCCTCAATTCACCCCTCCACTTT	TRBJ1-6	TRBV9	once	-
CASSQTSGGFSYEQYF	TGTGCCAGCAGTCAGACTAGCGGGGGGTTCTCCTACGAGCAGTACTTC	TRBJ2-7	TRBV6-6	-	TRBD2